This T cell receptor beta chain was identified during a study of T-cell memory formation after mild COVID-19. Study context: The study found TCR clusters largely donor specific.

5'RACE primed from the constant segment yielded TCR alpha and TCR beta cDNA libraries bearing sample barcodes and UMIs. TCRdb re-called the 5' RACE reads through MiXCR, storing one row per CDR3 protein. The sample records roughly 410,000 distinct CDR3 sequences, 20% to 25% being singletons. The study, taken as a whole, reports: While clones contracting from day 15 to 85 were balanced between CD4 and CD8, later expanders leaned CD4+. Pre-infection memory showed some responding clones, and this suggested that cross-reactive memory joined.

As concerns this clonotype: Its cognate antigen is unknown.

The TCR sequence derives from an adult woman who had mild COVID-19 (a few samples of this study predate the infection). Cell type and time point are not known. Sequencing input: PBMCs or a T cell subset sorted from them (not recorded which).

CDR3 sequence: CATSGTGWATGELFF. CDR3 coding DNA: TGTGCCACCAGTGGAACGGGATGGGCCACCGGGGAGCTGTTTTTT. This chain links TRBV24-1 with TRBJ2-2; possibly TRBD2 for D (5 bases). This CDR3 is 15 amino acids long. Germline assignment: CDR1 KGHDR and CDR2 SFDVKD. V gave up 5 bases and J gave up 4 bases, with 13 bases separating them.